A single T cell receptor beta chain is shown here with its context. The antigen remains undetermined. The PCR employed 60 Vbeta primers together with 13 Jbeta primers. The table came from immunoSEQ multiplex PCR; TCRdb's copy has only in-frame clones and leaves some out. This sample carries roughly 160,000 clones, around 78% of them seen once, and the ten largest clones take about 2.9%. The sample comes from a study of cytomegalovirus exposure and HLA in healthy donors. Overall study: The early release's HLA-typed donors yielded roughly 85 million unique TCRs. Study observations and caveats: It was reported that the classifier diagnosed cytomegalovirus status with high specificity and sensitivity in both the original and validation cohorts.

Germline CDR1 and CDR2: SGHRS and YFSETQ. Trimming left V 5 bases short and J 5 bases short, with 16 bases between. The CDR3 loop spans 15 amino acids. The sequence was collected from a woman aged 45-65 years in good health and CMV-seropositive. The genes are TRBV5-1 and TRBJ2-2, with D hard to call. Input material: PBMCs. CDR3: CASSRGESRTGELFF. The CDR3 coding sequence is TGCGCCAGCAGTCGTGGAGAGTCAAGGACCGGGGAGCTGTTTTTT.